The 25 T cell receptor beta chains below were found in one sample sequenced in a study of response to subunit inactivated influenza vaccine. From the RT-PCR reads, TCRdb called clonotypes with MiXCR, one entry per CDR3 protein. The data hold approximately 500,000 distinct CDR3 sequences, with approximately 15% observed a single time. Here the sequenced sample was PBMCs from blood, taken about 11 days after vaccination. The source of these receptors is a man aged 45-60 years who received an inactivated influenza vaccine.

J is TRBJ2-7 and V is TRBV10-3; TRBD1 agrees at 10 bases. Germline CDR1 ENHRY, CDR2 SYGVKD. Trimming removed 7 bases from V and 8 bases from J; junction bases left unmatched: 5. This CDR3 spans 12 amino acids. The CDR3 nucleotides are TGTGCCATCACGGGACAGGGGATGAAGCAGTACTTC. It translates to CAITGQGMKQYF.

The rearrangement uses TRBV5-8 and TRBJ2-1, with TRBD2 identical over 12 bases. The CDR3 runs 15 residues. V trimming: 4 bases; J trimming: 9 bases; junction bases outside the gene matches: 8. CDR1 is SGHTS, CDR2 YDEGEE, per germline. CDR3 in amino acids: CASSQTSGGTGEQFF. Here the CDR3 DNA reads TGTGCCAGCAGCCAAACTAGCGGGGGGACTGGTGAGCAGTTCTTC.

The chain recombines TRBV6-1 with TRBJ2-7; 7 bases fit TRBD2. The V segment lost 6 bases and the J segment 3 bases; nucleotides outside the gene matches: 11. Germline V gene data show CDR1 as MNHNS and CDR2 as SASEGT. The CDR3 contains 15 residues. CDR3 sequence: CASSDSGASGYEQYF. CDR3 bases: TGTGCCAGCAGCGATTCCGGGGCTAGCGGCTACGAGCAGTACTTC.

A few counts support this clonotype. The rearrangement links TRBV5-1 to TRBJ1-2, with a weak D call TRBD1 (6 bases). V lost 4 bases, J lost 4 bases, and 14 bases lay in between. Germline V gene data show CDR1 as SGHRS and CDR2 as YFSETQ. CDR3 length: 14 residues. The DNA for the CDR3 is TGCGCCAGCAGCCGTCAAAGGGACACCTATGGCTACACCTTC. Its protein product is CASSRQRDTYGYTF.

J is TRBJ2-3 and V is TRBV6-2 or TRBV6-3; TRBD2 agrees at 8 bases. This CDR3 contains 15 residues. Germline V gives CDR1 MNHEY, CDR2 SVGEGT. Germline trimming cut 2 bases from V and 3 bases from J; bases unmatched to any gene: 4. The CDR3 region has the DNA TGTGCCAGCAGTTACCTTCGGGAGGGAACAGATACGCAGTATTTT. Amino acids: CASSYLREGTDTQYF.

A few counts support this clonotype. The rearrangement joins TRBV15 to TRBJ2-7, with D tentatively TRBD1 (6 bases). The CDR3 extends over 15 amino acids. Trimming pared 0 bases from V and 7 bases from J, leaving 16 bases between. The V gene's germline CDR1 is LNHNV and CDR2 YYDKDF (reference sequence). CDR3 loop: CATSRDGFRGREQYF. For the CDR3, the DNA is TGTGCCACCAGCAGAGATGGTTTCAGGGGCCGGGAGCAGTACTTC.

V and J are TRBV28 and TRBJ2-1, with a weak D call TRBD1 (5 bases). Trimming removed 2 bases at V and 4 bases at J, with 12 bases between. Looked up from germline, CDR1 is MDHEN and CDR2 is SYDVKM. This CDR3 comprises 15 residues. The CDR3 sequence: CASSLGATGYNEQFF. In nucleotides, the CDR3 is TGTGCCAGCAGTTTAGGGGCGACTGGGTACAATGAGCAGTTCTTC.

This clonotype was found a few times. CDR3 in amino acids: CASSLIARGGTDTQYF. The CDR3 nucleotides read TGCGCCAGCAGCTTGATCGCGAGGGGAGGCACAGATACGCAGTATTTT. The chain uses TRBV5-1 and TRBJ2-3, with D perhaps being TRBD1 or TRBD2 (5 bases each). Per the germline V gene, CDR1 is SGHRS and CDR2 is YFSETQ. This CDR3 is 16 amino acids long. V lost 1 base and J 1 base, leaving 13 bases between the germline ends.

This clonotype was seen a handful of times. This chain joins TRBV20-1 and TRBJ2-1; 9 bases align to TRBD2. The CDR3 is made up of 18 amino acids. Per the germline V gene, CDR1 is DFQATT and CDR2 is SNEGSKA (reference sequence). V lost 0 bases and J lost 0; bases outside the gene matches: 9. CDR3 nucleotide sequence: TGCAGTGCTAGAGAGTCGTGGTCTAGCGGGGCCTCCTACAATGAGCAGTTCTTC. Protein product: CSARESWSSGASYNEQFF.

The gene calls are TRBV9 and TRBJ2-1, with no clear D. The CDR3 runs to 11 residues. V dropped 4 bases and J dropped 9 bases, with 8 bases sitting between them. Per the germline V gene, CDR1 is SGDLS and CDR2 is YYNGEE. The CDR3 loop is CASSSRGEQFF. In DNA form, the CDR3 reads TGTGCCAGCAGCTCGAGAGGTGAGCAGTTCTTC.

This clonotype was detected only a few times. The chain links TRBV12-3 or TRBV12-4 to TRBJ1-3, with 7 bases lining up with TRBD1. The CDR3 is 15 amino acids. The trim removed 4 bases at V and 2 bases at J, leaving 5 bases unmatched. The CDR3 sequence: CASSSPTGPGNTIYF. As DNA, the CDR3 is TGTGCCAGCAGTTCCCCGACAGGGCCTGGAAACACCATATATTTT.

This clonotype was seen more than once but under ten times. V gene TRBV20-1 combines with J gene TRBJ2-7, with D tentatively TRBD1 (7 bases). CDR3 length: 12 amino acids. The germline V and J ends were trimmed by 5 bases and 1 base, with 9 bases remaining between them. In germline, CDR1 is DFQATT, CDR2 SNEGSKA (reference sequence). CDR3 residues: CSAAGQSYEQYF. Here the CDR3 DNA reads TGCAGTGCTGCGGGACAGTCCTACGAGCAGTACTTC.

This clonotype was observed a handful of times. The genes are TRBV27 and TRBJ1-2; 9 bases agree with TRBD1. V lost 5 bases, J lost 4 bases, and 8 bases stayed unmatched. The CDR3 contains 15 residues. Germline V CDR1 and CDR2: MNHEY, SMNVEV (reference sequence). This CDR3 is CASSTYRGRFYGYTF. For the CDR3, the DNA is TGTGCCAGCAGTACCTACAGGGGGCGGTTCTATGGCTACACCTTC.

This rearrangement joins TRBV2 to TRBJ1-1; D uncertain. V was pared by 4 bases and J by 5 bases, with 14 bases between. Germline CDR1 SNHLY, CDR2 FYNNEI. The CDR3 is 14 amino acids. CDR3 sequence reads: CASSGSGVGTEAFF. The DNA of the CDR3 is TGTGCCAGCAGTGGATCCGGAGTGGGGACTGAAGCTTTCTTT.

The chain recombines TRBV19 with TRBJ2-4; 7 bases agree with TRBD1. CDR1 and CDR2 from the germline V gene are LNHDA and SQIVND (reference sequence). The CDR3 loop spans 13 amino acids. The V segment lost 5 bases and the J segment 8 bases; nucleotides outside the gene matches: 6. The CDR3 is CASSRTGWDIQYF. The CDR3 DNA reads as TGTGCCAGTAGTCGGACAGGTTGGGACATTCAGTACTTC.

The sample holds many counts of this clonotype. The gene calls are TRBV12-3 or TRBV12-4 and TRBJ2-5, with D perhaps TRBD1 or TRBD2 (5 bases each). CDR3 length equals 14 residues. Trimming pared 6 bases from V and 2 bases from J, leaving 13 bases between. For the CDR3, the DNA is TGTGCCAGCAGCAAACCGGGGCCTCAAGAGACCCAGTACTTC. Translating gives CASSKPGPQETQYF.

The chain is built from TRBV2 and TRBJ2-1; no reliable D call. This CDR3 comprises 14 residues. In germline, CDR1 is SNHLY, CDR2 FYNNEI. Deletions cut 3 bases from V and 2 bases from J, with 8 bases between. This CDR3 is CASSDPYAYNEQFF. The CDR3, as DNA: TGTGCCAGCAGTGACCCTTACGCCTACAATGAGCAGTTCTTC.

V usage is TRBV2 and J usage is TRBJ1-2; 7 nucleotides align to TRBD1. With V trimmed by 3 bases and J by 8 bases, 9 bases remained unmatched. CDR3 size: 14 residues. CDR1 is SNHLY, CDR2 FYNNEI, per germline. CDR3 sequence: CASSEGGGQEGYTF. The CDR3 DNA is TGTGCCAGCAGTGAGGGAGGGGGCCAGGAAGGCTACACCTTC.

This chain joins TRBV7-2 and TRBJ1-4; 7 nucleotides match TRBD1. The junction had 7 bases not matched to a gene; V was cut back by 6 bases and J by 6 bases. Germline values: CDR1 SGHTA, CDR2 FQGNSA. The CDR3 is made up of 14 amino acids. The CDR3 nucleotides are TGTGCCAGCAGAAACCGGGACAGAGATGAAAAACTGTTTTTT. This gives the protein CASRNRDRDEKLFF.

The J gene is TRBJ1-3, the V gene TRBV7-9; unclear D gene. In germline, CDR1 is SEHNR, CDR2 FQNEAQ (reference sequence). Trimming took off 11 bases at V and 0 bases at J, with 14 bases between the two ends. The CDR3 contains 14 residues. The CDR3 DNA reads TGTGCCTCCAGCCTCATCTTCTCTGGAAACACCATATATTTT. Protein: CASSLIFSGNTIYF.

This rearrangement joins TRBV3-1 to TRBJ2-3; D is undetermined. This CDR3 contains 14 residues. Germline V gives CDR1 LGHDT, CDR2 YNNKEL (reference sequence). The V end was cut by 5 bases, the J end by 6 bases, with 15 bases between. The CDR3 nucleotides are TGTGCCAGCAGCAGCACGATCCACTCTGATACGCAGTATTTT. This sequence encodes CASSSTIHSDTQYF.

This clonotype was detected a few times. The V gene is TRBV6-2 or TRBV6-3, the J gene TRBJ2-3; 8 bases fit TRBD1. Germline V gene data show CDR1 as MNHEY and CDR2 as SVGEGT. The CDR3 runs 13 residues. The V segment lost 6 bases and the J segment 3 bases; nucleotides outside the gene matches: 2. CDR3 in DNA: TGTGCCAGCAGGGACAGGGCGACAGATACGCAGTATTTT. Amino acid sequence: CASRDRATDTQYF.

The V and J genes are TRBV20-1 and TRBJ2-7; tentatively, D is TRBD2 (6 bases). Germline V lookup: CDR1 DFQATT, CDR2 SNEGSKA (reference sequence). Trimming stripped 6 bases from V and 3 bases from J, with 18 bases between. The CDR3 extends over 14 amino acids. CDR3 region: CSATDAAGIYEQYF. CDR3 DNA sequence: TGCAGTGCGACGGACGCCGCGGGAATCTACGAGCAGTACTTC.

This sequence joins TRBV18 and TRBJ2-7; D is uncertain. The CDR3 is made up of 11 amino acids. Germline assignment: CDR1 KGHSH and CDR2 LQKENI. Trimming left V 6 bases short and J 10 bases short, with 13 bases between. CDR3 bases: TGTGCCAGCTCGATCGCGTCGGATCAGTACTTC. This codes for CASSIASDQYF.

CDR3 sequence (DNA): TGCAGTGCTAGAGGGTCAAAGACAGGGCTTACCTCTGGGGCCAACGTCCTGACTTTC. This sequence encodes CSARGSKTGLTSGANVLTF. The chain joins TRBV20-1 to TRBJ2-6; 7 bases fit TRBD1. Per germline, CDR1 DFQATT and CDR2 SNEGSKA (reference sequence). V gave up 1 base and J gave up 0 bases; unmatched junction bases: 12. CDR3 length: 19 amino acids.